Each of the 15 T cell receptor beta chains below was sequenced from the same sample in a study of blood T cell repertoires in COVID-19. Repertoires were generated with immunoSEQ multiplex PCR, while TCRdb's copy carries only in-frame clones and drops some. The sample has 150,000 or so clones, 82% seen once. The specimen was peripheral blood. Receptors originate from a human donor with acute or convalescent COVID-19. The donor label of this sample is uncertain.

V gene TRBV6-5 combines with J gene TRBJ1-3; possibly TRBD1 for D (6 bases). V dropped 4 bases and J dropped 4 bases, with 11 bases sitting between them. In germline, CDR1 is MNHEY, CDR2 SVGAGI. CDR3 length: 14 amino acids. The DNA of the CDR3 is TGTGCCAGCAGTTCCGGGACAACAGGAAACACCATATATTTT. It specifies CASSSGTTGNTIYF.

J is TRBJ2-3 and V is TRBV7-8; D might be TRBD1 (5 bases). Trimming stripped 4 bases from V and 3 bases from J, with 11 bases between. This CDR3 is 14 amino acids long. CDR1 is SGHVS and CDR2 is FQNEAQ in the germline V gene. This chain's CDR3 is CASSSNRQTDTQYF. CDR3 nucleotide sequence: TGTGCCAGCAGCTCCAACCGACAGACAGATACGCAGTATTTT.

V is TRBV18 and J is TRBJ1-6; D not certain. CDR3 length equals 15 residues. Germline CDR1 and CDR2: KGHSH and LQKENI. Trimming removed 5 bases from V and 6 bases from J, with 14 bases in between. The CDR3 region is CASSAWTASNSPLHF. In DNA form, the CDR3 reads TGTGCCAGCTCAGCTTGGACTGCCTCTAATTCACCCCTCCACTTT.

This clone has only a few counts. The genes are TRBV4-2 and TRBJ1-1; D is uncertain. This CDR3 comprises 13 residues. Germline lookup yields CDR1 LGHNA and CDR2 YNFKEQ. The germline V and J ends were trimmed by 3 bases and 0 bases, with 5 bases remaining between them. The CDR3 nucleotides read TGTGCCAGCAGCCATAGTATGAACACTGAAGCTTTCTTT. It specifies CASSHSMNTEAFF.

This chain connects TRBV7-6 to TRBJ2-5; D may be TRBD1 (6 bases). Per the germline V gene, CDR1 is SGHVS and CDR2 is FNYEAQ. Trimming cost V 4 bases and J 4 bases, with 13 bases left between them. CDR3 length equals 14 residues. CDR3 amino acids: CASSSNTGRETQYF. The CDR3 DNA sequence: TGTGCCAGCAGCTCCAACACAGGGAGAGAGACCCAGTACTTC.

The CDR3 DNA follows: TGCGCCAGCAGCATGATTTCGGGACAAACGGGCTACACCTTC. Translated, it gives CASSMISGQTGYTF. J is TRBJ1-2 and V is TRBV5-1, with a tentative D call TRBD1 (6 bases). Trimming cost V 4 bases and J 8 bases, with 18 bases left between them. Germline V gives CDR1 SGHRS, CDR2 YFSETQ. CDR3 length: 14 residues.

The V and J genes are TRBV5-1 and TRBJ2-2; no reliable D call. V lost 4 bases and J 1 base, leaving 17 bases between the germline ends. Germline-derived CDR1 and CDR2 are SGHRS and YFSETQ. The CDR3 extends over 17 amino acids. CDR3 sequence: CASSEPGSAGNTGELFF. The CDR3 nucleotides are TGCGCCAGCAGCGAACCAGGATCAGCAGGGAACACCGGGGAGCTGTTTTTT.

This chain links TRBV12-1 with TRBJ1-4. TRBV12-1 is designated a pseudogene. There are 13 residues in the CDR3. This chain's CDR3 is CASSSHRGEKLFF. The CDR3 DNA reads TGTGCCAGCAGCTCTCACCGGGGAGAAAAACTGTTTTTT.

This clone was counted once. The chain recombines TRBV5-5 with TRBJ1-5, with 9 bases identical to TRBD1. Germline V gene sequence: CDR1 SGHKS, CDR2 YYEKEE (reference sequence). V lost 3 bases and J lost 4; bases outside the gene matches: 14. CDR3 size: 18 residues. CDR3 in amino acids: CASSSTIPTGGWNQPQHF. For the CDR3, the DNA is TGTGCCAGCAGCTCTACGATCCCTACAGGGGGCTGGAATCAGCCCCAGCATTTT.

This chain's CDR3 is CASSRGQGVTEAFF. The CDR3 DNA reads TGTGCCAGCAGCCGGGGACAGGGAGTCACTGAAGCTTTCTTT. J is TRBJ1-1 and V is TRBV6-5, with 9 bases aligning to TRBD1. Germline V gene data show CDR1 as MNHEY and CDR2 as SVGAGI. V shed 6 bases and J 4 bases; nucleotides not matched to a gene: 6. This CDR3 comprises 14 residues.

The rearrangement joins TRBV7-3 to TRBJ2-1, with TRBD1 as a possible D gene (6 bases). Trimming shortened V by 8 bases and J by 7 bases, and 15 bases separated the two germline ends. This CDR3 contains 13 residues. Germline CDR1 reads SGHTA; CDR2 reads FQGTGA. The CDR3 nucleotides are TGTGCCAGCGGGGGCAGCCCTGGGAATGAGCAGTTCTTC. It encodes CASGGSPGNEQFF.

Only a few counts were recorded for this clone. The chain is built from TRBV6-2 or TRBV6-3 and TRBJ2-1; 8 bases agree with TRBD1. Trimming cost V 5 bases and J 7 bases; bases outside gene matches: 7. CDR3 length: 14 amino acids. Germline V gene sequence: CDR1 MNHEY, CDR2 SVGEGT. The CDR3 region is CASSPRQGRNEQFF. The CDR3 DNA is TGTGCCAGCAGTCCACGACAGGGGCGAAATGAGCAGTTCTTC.

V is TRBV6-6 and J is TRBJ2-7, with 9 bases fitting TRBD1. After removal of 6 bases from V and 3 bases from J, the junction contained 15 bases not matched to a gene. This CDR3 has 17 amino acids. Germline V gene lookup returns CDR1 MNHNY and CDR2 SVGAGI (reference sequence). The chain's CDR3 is CASRRDRGTSQYYEQYF. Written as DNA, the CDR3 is TGTGCCAGCAGACGAGACAGGGGGACCTCTCAATACTACGAGCAGTACTTC.

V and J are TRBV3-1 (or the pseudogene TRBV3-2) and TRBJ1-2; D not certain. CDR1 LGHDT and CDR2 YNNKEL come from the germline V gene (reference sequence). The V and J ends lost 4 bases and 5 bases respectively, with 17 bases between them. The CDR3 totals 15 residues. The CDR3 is CASSPDGVGPYGYTF. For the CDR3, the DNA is TGTGCCAGCAGCCCCGACGGAGTAGGCCCATATGGCTACACCTTC.

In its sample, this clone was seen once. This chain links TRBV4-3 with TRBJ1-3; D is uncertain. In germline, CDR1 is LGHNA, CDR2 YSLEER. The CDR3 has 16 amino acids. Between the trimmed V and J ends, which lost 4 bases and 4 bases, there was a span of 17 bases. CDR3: CASSLKASQAGNTIYF. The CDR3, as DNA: TGCGCCAGCAGCCTAAAGGCCAGCCAGGCCGGAAACACCATATATTTT.